This T cell receptor beta chain was profiled in a study of CD8 T cells in Susac syndrome. RNA totalling about 0.5 to 1 ug underwent reverse transcription with random hexamers. Amplification of TCR beta CDR3 was carried out by immunoSEQ multiplex PCR, which covered 54 Vbeta and 13 Jbeta segments. TCRdb reprocessed the immunoSEQ multiplex PCR reads with MiXCR, giving one entry per CDR3 protein. The table records under 150,000 distinct CDR3 sequences, nearly 95% of them present only once. Sequencing of TCR beta was carried out in blood CD8+ and CD4+ T cells. The individuals used as controls were healthy donors who had been matched for both age and sex. CDR3 length: 15 amino acids. Germline V gene lookup returns CDR1 DFQATT and CDR2 SNEGSKA (reference sequence). Germline trimming cut 4 bases from V and 4 bases from J; bases unmatched to any gene: 3.

Sequencing was performed on CD8+ T cells from PBMCs. The receptor was derived from a human donor in good health. The rearrangement links TRBV20-1 to TRBJ2-3, with TRBD2 matching 15 bases. The CDR3 region has the DNA TGCAGTGCTATAGGACTAGCGGGAGGGGCAGATACGCAGTATTTT. Residues: CSAIGLAGGADTQYF.